One and the same sample provided the 27 T cell receptor beta chains below, sequenced in a study of cytomegalovirus exposure and HLA in healthy donors. Primers included in the PCR were 60 Vbeta and 13 Jbeta primers. Clones were sequenced by immunoSEQ multiplex PCR, and TCRdb holds only the in-frame ones, with some missing. The sample includes 90,000 to 120,000 clones, 60% to 80% seen only once; the top ten take approximately 4.8%. Sequenced sample: PBMCs. Receptor source: a woman between 18 and 29 years old in good health and CMV-seropositive.

Only a few counts were recorded for this clone. This chain connects TRBV6-4 to TRBJ1-6; D gene unclear. The germline V and J ends were trimmed by 0 bases and 5 bases, with 2 bases remaining between them. The CDR3 spans 13 residues. From germline, CDR1 is MRHNA and CDR2 SNTAGT. Here the CDR3 DNA reads TGTGCCAGCAGTGACTCTAATAATTCACCCCTCCACTTT. It encodes CASSDSNNSPLHF.

The CDR3 here is CASSSTTGWVGELFF. The CDR3 nucleotides read TGCGCCAGCAGCTCGACGACAGGTTGGGTCGGGGAGCTGTTTTTT. The chain is built from TRBV5-1 and TRBJ2-2; D is perhaps TRBD1 (6 bases). Between the trimmed V and J ends, which lost 3 bases and 7 bases, there was a span of 16 bases. This CDR3 spans 15 amino acids. CDR1 SGHRS and CDR2 YFSETQ come from the germline V gene.

A few counts support this clone. The chain couples TRBV29-1 to TRBJ2-1, with 7 bases matching TRBD1. The junction had 6 bases not matched to a gene; V was cut back by 6 bases and J by 7 bases. The CDR3 contains 12 residues. Germline V gives CDR1 SQVTM, CDR2 ANQGSEA. The CDR3 DNA sequence: TGCAGCGTGGCCGGGACAGAGAATGAGCAGTTCTTC. This encodes CSVAGTENEQFF.

This clone was seen a few times. V and J are TRBV6-1 and TRBJ2-5; perhaps TRBD2 as D (6 bases). In germline, CDR1 is MNHNS, CDR2 SASEGT. CDR3 length: 15 residues. Between the trimmed V and J ends, which lost 3 bases and 5 bases, there was a span of 16 bases. CDR3 nucleotide sequence: TGTGCCAGCAGTGACGGGGTCGGGAGTCAGGAGACCCAGTACTTC. Translated, it gives CASSDGVGSQETQYF.

The gene calls are TRBV27 and TRBJ2-7; TRBD2 matches 13 bases. Germline assignment: CDR1 MNHEY and CDR2 SMNVEV (reference sequence). V lost 8 bases to trimming and J lost 0 bases; unmatched junction nucleotides: 4. The CDR3 length is 15 residues. CDR3 loop: CASARTSGSSYEQYF. The CDR3 DNA follows: TGTGCCAGCGCCCGGACTAGCGGGAGCTCCTACGAGCAGTACTTC.

This sequence joins TRBV25-1 and TRBJ2-7; D is undetermined. Germline CDR1 MGHDK, CDR2 SYGVNS. The CDR3 is 16 amino acids. The V end lost 1 base, the J end lost 3 bases, and 16 bases lay between the germline ends. The CDR3, as DNA: TGTGCCAGCAGTGAATTTTTCGGAGAACCCTACTACGAGCAGTACTTC. As protein: CASSEFFGEPYYEQYF.

The chain carries TRBV5-4 and TRBJ1-3; 8 nucleotides line up with TRBD1. From germline, CDR1 is SGHNT and CDR2 YYREEE (reference sequence). CDR3 length equals 17 residues. V was pared by 1 base and J by 2 bases, with 8 bases of the junction left unmatched. CDR3 residues: CASSLRGSGGTGNTIYF. CDR3 DNA sequence: TGTGCCAGCAGCTTGAGGGGCTCAGGGGGCACTGGAAACACCATATATTTT.

The chain couples TRBV27 to TRBJ2-7; 7 bases line up with TRBD2. CDR3 size: 14 residues. Trimming took 4 bases from V and 2 from J; bases not matched to a gene: 5. Germline assignment: CDR1 MNHEY and CDR2 SMNVEV (reference sequence). The CDR3 region has the DNA TGTGCCAGCAGTTGGGGGGGAAGGACCTACGAGCAGTACTTC. Protein product: CASSWGGRTYEQYF.

The V gene is TRBV7-2, the J gene TRBJ2-1, with D possibly TRBD2 on 5 matching bases. CDR1 and CDR2 from the germline V gene are SGHTA and FQGNSA. The CDR3 runs to 16 residues. V was clipped by 0 bases and J by 0 bases, with 9 bases between them. DNA of the CDR3: TGTGCCAGCAGCTTAGCGGAGGTCAGCTCCTACAATGAGCAGTTCTTC. Translation gives CASSLAEVSSYNEQFF.

This chain links TRBV7-2 with TRBJ2-7, with 9 nucleotides matching TRBD2. The CDR3 runs 18 residues. V lost 0 bases to trimming and J lost 3 bases; unmatched junction nucleotides: 12. Germline V gene sequence: CDR1 SGHTA, CDR2 FQGNSA. CDR3 loop: CASSLASLAGGGDYEQYF. The CDR3 DNA is TGTGCCAGCAGCTTAGCATCTTTGGCGGGAGGGGGGGACTACGAGCAGTACTTC.

This clone was seen more than once but under ten times. The CDR3 sequence is CASSRSGANVLTF. The CDR3 region has the DNA TGTGCCAGCAGTCGCTCTGGGGCCAACGTCCTGACTTTC. This chain connects TRBV25-1 to TRBJ2-6; D is uncertain. Trimming took off 5 bases at V and 0 bases at J, with 2 bases between the two ends. The germline gives CDR1 MGHDK, CDR2 SYGVNS. CDR3 size: 13 residues.

The CDR3 DNA sequence: TGTGCCAGCGAACCGGGACAGGGTGTTAATGGCTACACCTTC. It translates to CASEPGQGVNGYTF. V and J are TRBV28 and TRBJ1-2, with TRBD1 matching 9 bases. Germline lookup yields CDR1 MDHEN and CDR2 SYDVKM. V was pared by 8 bases and J by 6 bases, with 10 bases of the junction left unmatched. The CDR3 is 14 residues long.

This clone turned up a few times. The chain recombines TRBV6-5 with TRBJ2-7; TRBD1 might be the D (5 bases). The germline V gene encodes CDR1 MNHEY and CDR2 SVGAGI. V lost 5 bases to trimming and J lost 7 bases, with 12 bases between them. The CDR3 contains 12 residues. The CDR3 is CASSRGHGEQYF. The CDR3 DNA sequence: TGTGCCAGCAGTAGAGGACATGGGGAGCAGTACTTC.

A few counts support this clone. The rearrangement links TRBV10-3 to TRBJ2-1; TRBD1 matches at 7 bases. With V trimmed by 0 bases and J by 1 base, 6 bases remained unmatched. The CDR3 runs to 17 residues. Germline V gives CDR1 ENHRY, CDR2 SYGVKD. The CDR3 reads CAISESRQGNSYNEQFF. The CDR3 DNA is TGTGCCATCAGTGAGTCAAGACAGGGAAATTCCTACAATGAGCAGTTCTTC.

The V and J genes are TRBV27 and TRBJ2-7; D is uncertain. The CDR3 is 13 amino acids. Germline V lookup: CDR1 MNHEY, CDR2 SMNVEV (reference sequence). The V and J ends lost 2 bases and 1 base respectively, with 6 bases between them. The CDR3 DNA follows: TGTGCCAGCAGTTTAGGCCTTTCCTACGAGCAGTACTTC. It encodes CASSLGLSYEQYF.

The J gene is TRBJ2-5, the V gene TRBV14, with D possibly TRBD1 on 6 matching bases. The length of the CDR3 is 15 residues. Germline V gene sequence: CDR1 SGHDN, CDR2 FVKESK. V was trimmed by 4 bases and J by 3 bases, leaving 15 bases between them. CDR3 residues: CASSPLGHREETQYF. The CDR3 coding sequence is TGTGCCAGCAGCCCCCTAGGGCACAGGGAAGAGACCCAGTACTTC.

The rearrangement joins TRBV4-3 to TRBJ1-5, with D perhaps TRBD1 (5 bases). The V end was cut by 0 bases, the J end by 7 bases, with 13 bases between. This CDR3 region has 15 residues. Germline V lookup: CDR1 LGHNA, CDR2 YSLEER. The chain's CDR3 is CASSQEGGAGQPQHF. Written as DNA, the CDR3 is TGCGCCAGCAGCCAAGAAGGCGGGGCGGGCCAGCCCCAGCATTTT.

V and J are TRBV28 and TRBJ1-2; 8 nucleotides line up with TRBD1. This CDR3 is 12 amino acids long. Germline V CDR1 and CDR2: MDHEN, SYDVKM. This CDR3 reads CATGQATYGYTF. The CDR3 coding sequence is TGTGCGACGGGACAGGCGACTTATGGCTACACCTTC.

The rearrangement uses TRBV5-4 and TRBJ2-5; 10 bases align to TRBD2. Per the germline V gene, CDR1 is SGHNT and CDR2 is YYREEE (reference sequence). CDR3 length: 16 amino acids. V was pared by 4 bases and J by 1 base, with 7 bases of the junction left unmatched. CDR3 coding DNA: TGTGCCAGCAGCCCTCGACTAGCGGGCCTCCAAGAGACCCAGTACTTC. It specifies CASSPRLAGLQETQYF.

The chain combines TRBV29-1 with TRBJ2-5; 9 nucleotides line up with TRBD1. The V gene end was trimmed by 7 bases and the J gene end by 5 bases; junction bases not matched to a gene: 5. Germline loops: CDR1 SQVTM, CDR2 ANQGSEA. The CDR3 runs 12 residues. The chain's CDR3 is CSAGQGTETQYF. CDR3 bases: TGCAGCGCCGGACAGGGGACGGAGACCCAGTACTTC.

The chain recombines TRBV29-1 with TRBJ1-3; D is undetermined. The V and J ends lost 1 base and 0 bases respectively, with 10 bases between them. This CDR3 is built from 15 residues. The V gene's germline CDR1 is SQVTM and CDR2 ANQGSEA. CDR3 nucleotide sequence: TGCAGCGTTGAAGCCGACACGAACTCTGGAAACACCATATATTTT. Encoded protein: CSVEADTNSGNTIYF.

The chain recombines TRBV6-1 with TRBJ2-6, with a weak D call TRBD1 (7 bases). CDR1 is MNHNS and CDR2 is SASEGT in the germline V gene. The CDR3 totals 16 residues. V was clipped by 2 bases and J by 4 bases, with 12 bases between them. In DNA, the CDR3 is TGTGCCAGCAGTGAACCCAGGGGGGCCGGGGCCAACGTCCTGACTTTC. Its translation is CASSEPRGAGANVLTF.

V usage is TRBV27 and J usage is TRBJ2-3, with D perhaps matching TRBD1 (6 bases). This CDR3 spans 21 amino acids. The ends were cut back, 2 bases at V and 0 bases at J, with 27 bases in the middle. Germline CDR1 MNHEY, CDR2 SMNVEV (reference sequence). CDR3 in DNA: TGTGCCAGCAGTTTACGGTTTCGACAGGTCCTGAACAGCTATAGCACAGATACGCAGTATTTT. This gives the protein CASSLRFRQVLNSYSTDTQYF.

This clone appeared once. This sequence joins TRBV27 and TRBJ2-3; 7 positions agree with TRBD1. Trimming took 1 base from V and 0 from J; bases not matched to a gene: 7. Looked up from germline, CDR1 is MNHEY and CDR2 is SMNVEV (reference sequence). The CDR3 is 17 residues long. This CDR3 is CASSLLGPGQSTDTQYF. CDR3 nucleotide sequence: TGTGCCAGCAGTTTATTAGGGCCGGGACAGAGCACAGATACGCAGTATTTT.

The chain employs TRBV28 and TRBJ1-5; D gene uncertain. Trimming cost V 7 bases and J 9 bases, with 13 bases left between them. Germline-derived CDR1 and CDR2 are MDHEN and SYDVKM. The CDR3 spans 12 residues. CDR3 residues: CASIREVGPQHF. Here the CDR3 DNA reads TGTGCCAGCATCCGAGAGGTGGGGCCCCAGCATTTT.

This chain uses TRBV4-1 with TRBJ2-1, with 8 bases identical to TRBD2. Germline V CDR1 and CDR2: MGHRA, YSYEKL. The CDR3 consists of 17 residues. V lost 3 bases to trimming and J lost 7 bases; unmatched junction nucleotides: 14. CDR3 in amino acids: CASSQPLAGRASNEQFF. The CDR3 DNA is TGCGCCAGCAGCCAGCCTCTAGCCGGGAGGGCCTCTAATGAGCAGTTCTTC.

V and J are TRBV6-1 and TRBJ1-2; the match to TRBD1 covers 7 bases. Germline values: CDR1 MNHNS, CDR2 SASEGT. This CDR3 contains 13 residues. The J segment lost 6 bases and the V segment lost 5 bases, leaving 6 bases of the junction unmatched. The CDR3 here is CASSSRGGNGYTF. CDR3 sequence (DNA): TGTGCCAGCAGTAGTAGAGGGGGCAATGGCTACACCTTC.